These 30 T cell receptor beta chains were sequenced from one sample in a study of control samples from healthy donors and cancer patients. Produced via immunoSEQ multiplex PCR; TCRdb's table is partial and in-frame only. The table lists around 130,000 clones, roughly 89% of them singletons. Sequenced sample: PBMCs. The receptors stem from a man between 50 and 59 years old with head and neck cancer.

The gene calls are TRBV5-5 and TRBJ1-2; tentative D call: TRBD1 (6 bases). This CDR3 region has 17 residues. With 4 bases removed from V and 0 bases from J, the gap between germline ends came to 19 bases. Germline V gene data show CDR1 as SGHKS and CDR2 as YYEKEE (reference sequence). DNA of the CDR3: TGTGCCAGCAGCCCTCGTGGGGGCGGATCAGCTAACTATGGCTACACCTTC. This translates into CASSPRGGGSANYGYTF.

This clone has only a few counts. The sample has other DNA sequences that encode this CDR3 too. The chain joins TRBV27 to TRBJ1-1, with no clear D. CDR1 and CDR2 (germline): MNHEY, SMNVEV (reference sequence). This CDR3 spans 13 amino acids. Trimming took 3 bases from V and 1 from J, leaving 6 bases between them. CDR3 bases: TGTGCCAGCAGTTTTATCAGGAACACTGAAGCTTTCTTT. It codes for CASSFIRNTEAFF.

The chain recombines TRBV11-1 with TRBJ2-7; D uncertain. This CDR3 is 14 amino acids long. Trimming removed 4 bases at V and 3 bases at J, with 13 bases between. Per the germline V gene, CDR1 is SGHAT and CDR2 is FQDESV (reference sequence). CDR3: CASSSRQVGYEQYF. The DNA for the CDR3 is TGTGCCAGCAGCTCCCGGCAAGTGGGCTACGAGCAGTACTTC.

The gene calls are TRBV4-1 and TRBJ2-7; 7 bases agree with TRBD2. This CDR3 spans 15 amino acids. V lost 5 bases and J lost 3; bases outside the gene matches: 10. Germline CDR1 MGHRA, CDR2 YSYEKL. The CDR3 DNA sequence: TGCGCCAGCAGCTCAGAGCATGGCGGGGGCTACGAGCAGTACTTC. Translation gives CASSSEHGGGYEQYF.

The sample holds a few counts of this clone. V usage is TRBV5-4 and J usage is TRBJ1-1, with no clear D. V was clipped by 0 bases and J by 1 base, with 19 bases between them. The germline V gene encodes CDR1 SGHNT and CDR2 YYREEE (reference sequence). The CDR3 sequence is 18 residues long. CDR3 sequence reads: CASSLEFLGSTGNTEAFF. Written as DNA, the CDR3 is TGTGCCAGCAGCTTGGAGTTTCTGGGTTCGACTGGGAACACTGAAGCTTTCTTT. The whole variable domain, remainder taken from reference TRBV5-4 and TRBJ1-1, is ETGVTQSPTHLIKTRGQQVTLRCSSQSGHNTVSWYQQALGQGPQFIFQYYREEENGRGNFPPRFSGLQFPNYSSELNVNALELDDSALYLCASSLEFLGSTGNTEAFFGQGTRLTVV.

DNA for the CDR3: TGTGCCAGCAGCTTTTTGGGACAGATAGTGCAAGAGACCCAGTACTTC. Its translation is CASSFLGQIVQETQYF. The rearrangement links TRBV7-2 to TRBJ2-5, with TRBD1 identical over 7 bases. V lost 3 bases to trimming and J lost 2 bases; unmatched junction nucleotides: 9. There are 16 residues in the CDR3. Germline V CDR1 and CDR2: SGHTA, FQGNSA.

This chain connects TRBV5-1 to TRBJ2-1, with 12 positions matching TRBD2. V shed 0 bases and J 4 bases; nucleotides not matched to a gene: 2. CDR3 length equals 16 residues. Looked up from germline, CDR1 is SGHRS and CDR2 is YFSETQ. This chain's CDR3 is CASSLVGLAGYNEQFF. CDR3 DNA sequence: TGCGCCAGCAGCTTGGTAGGACTAGCGGGATACAATGAGCAGTTCTTC.

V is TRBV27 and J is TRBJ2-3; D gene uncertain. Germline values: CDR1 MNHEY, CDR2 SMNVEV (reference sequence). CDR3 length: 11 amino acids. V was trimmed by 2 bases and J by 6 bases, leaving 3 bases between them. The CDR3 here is CASSLMDTQYF. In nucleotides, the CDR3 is TGTGCCAGCAGTTTAATGGATACGCAGTATTTT.

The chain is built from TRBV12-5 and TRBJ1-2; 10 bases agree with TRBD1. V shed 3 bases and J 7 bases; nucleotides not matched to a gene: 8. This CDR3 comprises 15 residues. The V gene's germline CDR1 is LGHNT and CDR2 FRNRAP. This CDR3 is CASGFVPGDRGGYTF. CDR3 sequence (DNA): TGTGCTAGTGGTTTTGTTCCCGGGGACAGGGGTGGCTACACCTTC.

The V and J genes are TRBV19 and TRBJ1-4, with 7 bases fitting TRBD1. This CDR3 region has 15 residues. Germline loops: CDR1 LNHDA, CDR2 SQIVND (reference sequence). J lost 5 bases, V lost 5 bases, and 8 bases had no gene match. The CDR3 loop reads CASSSPGQSNEKLFF. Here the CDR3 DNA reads TGTGCCAGTAGTTCCCCGGGACAGTCCAATGAAAAACTGTTTTTT. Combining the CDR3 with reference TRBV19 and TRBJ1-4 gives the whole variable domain DGGITQSPKYLFRKEGQNVTLSCEQNLNHDAMYWYRQDPGQGLRLIYYSQIVNDFQKGDIAEGYSVSREKKESFPLTVTSAQKNPTAFYLCASSSPGQSNEKLFFGSGTQLSVL.

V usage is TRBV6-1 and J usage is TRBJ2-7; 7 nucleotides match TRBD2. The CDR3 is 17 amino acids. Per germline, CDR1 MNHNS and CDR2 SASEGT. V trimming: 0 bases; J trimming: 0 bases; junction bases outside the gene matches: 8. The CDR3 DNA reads TGTGCCAGCAGTGAAGCGATTGCGGGAGACCTCTCCTACGAGCAGTACTTC. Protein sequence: CASSEAIAGDLSYEQYF.

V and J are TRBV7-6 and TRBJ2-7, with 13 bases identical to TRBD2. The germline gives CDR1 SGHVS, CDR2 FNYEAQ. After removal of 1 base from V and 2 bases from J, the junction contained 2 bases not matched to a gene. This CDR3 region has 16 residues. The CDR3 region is CASSLEGTSGTYEQYF. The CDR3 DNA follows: TGTGCCAGCAGCTTAGAGGGGACTAGCGGGACCTACGAGCAGTACTTC.

The CDR3 coding sequence is TGCAGCGTTAAGACAGGGGGAGAGACCCAGTACTTC. Protein product: CSVKTGGETQYF. This sequence joins TRBV29-1 and TRBJ2-5; TRBD1 matches 9 bases. Losses at the gene ends were 5 bases for V and 4 bases for J; bases not matched to a gene: 2. This CDR3 region has 12 residues. CDR1 SQVTM and CDR2 ANQGSEA come from the germline V gene.

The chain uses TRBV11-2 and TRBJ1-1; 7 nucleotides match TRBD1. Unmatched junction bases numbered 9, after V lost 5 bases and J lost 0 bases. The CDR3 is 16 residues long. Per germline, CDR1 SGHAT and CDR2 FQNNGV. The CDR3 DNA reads TGTGCCAGCAGCGTAATTCCGGGACAGCTGAACACTGAAGCTTTCTTT. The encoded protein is CASSVIPGQLNTEAFF.

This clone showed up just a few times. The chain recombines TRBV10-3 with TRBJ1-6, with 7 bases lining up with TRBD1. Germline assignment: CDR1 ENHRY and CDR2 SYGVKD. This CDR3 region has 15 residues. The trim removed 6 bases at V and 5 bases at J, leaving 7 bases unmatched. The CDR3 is CAIRTAGQDNSPLHF. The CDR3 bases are TGTGCCATCAGAACGGCAGGACAGGATAATTCACCCCTCCACTTT.

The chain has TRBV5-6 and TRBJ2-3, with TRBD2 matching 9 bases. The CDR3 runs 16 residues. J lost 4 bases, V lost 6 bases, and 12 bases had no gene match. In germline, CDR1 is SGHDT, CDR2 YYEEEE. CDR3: CASTLLGLAGSDTQYF. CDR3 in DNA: TGTGCCAGCACCTTACTGGGACTAGCAGGTTCAGATACGCAGTATTTT. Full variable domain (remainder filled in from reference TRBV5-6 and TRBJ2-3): DAGVTQSPTHLIKTRGQQVTLRCSPKSGHDTVSWYQQALGQGPQFIFQYYEEEERQRGNFPDRFSGHQFPNYSSELNVNALLLGDSALYLCASTLLGLAGSDTQYFGPGTRLTVL.

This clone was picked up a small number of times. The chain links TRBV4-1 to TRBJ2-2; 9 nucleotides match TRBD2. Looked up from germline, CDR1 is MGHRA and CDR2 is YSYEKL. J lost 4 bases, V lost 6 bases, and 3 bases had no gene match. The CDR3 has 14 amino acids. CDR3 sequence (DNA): TGCGCCAGCAGTTCTAGCGGGGTCACCGGGGAGCTGTTTTTT. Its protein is CASSSSGVTGELFF.

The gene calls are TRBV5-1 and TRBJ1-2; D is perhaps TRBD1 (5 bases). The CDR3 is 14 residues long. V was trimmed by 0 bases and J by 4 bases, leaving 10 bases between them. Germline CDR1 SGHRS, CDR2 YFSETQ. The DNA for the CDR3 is TGCGCCAGCAGCTTGGCCGGGGACGGCTATGGCTACACCTTC. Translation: CASSLAGDGYGYTF. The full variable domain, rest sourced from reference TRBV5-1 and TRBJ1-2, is KAGVTQTPRYLIKTRGQQVTLSCSPISGHRSVSWYQQTPGQGLQFLFEYFSETQRNKGNFPGRFSGRQFSNSRSEMNVSTLELGDSALYLCASSLAGDGYGYTFGSGTRLTVV.

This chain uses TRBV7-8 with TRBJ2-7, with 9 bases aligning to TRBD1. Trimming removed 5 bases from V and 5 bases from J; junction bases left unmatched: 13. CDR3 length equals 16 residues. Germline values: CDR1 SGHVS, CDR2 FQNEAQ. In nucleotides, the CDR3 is TGTGCCAGCAGCCCCCCGCTCCGGGACAGGGTAAACGAGCAGTACTTC. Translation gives CASSPPLRDRVNEQYF.

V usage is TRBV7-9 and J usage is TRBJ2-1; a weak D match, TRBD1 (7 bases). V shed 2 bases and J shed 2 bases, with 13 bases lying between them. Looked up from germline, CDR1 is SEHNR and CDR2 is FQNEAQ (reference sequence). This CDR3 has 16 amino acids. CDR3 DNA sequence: TGTGCCAGCAGCTTAACCCCAGGGGGGCCCTACAATGAGCAGTTCTTC. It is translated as CASSLTPGGPYNEQFF.

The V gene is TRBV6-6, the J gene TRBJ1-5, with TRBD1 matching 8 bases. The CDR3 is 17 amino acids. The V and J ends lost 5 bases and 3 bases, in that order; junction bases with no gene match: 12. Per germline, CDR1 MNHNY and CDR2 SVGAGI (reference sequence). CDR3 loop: CASSPRRDRGNNQPQHF. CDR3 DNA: TGTGCCAGCAGTCCCCGGCGAGACAGGGGAAACAATCAGCCCCAGCATTTT.

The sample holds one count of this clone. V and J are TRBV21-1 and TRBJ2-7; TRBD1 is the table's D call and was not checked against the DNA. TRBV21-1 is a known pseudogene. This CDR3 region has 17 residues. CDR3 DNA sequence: TGTGCCAGCAGCAATGGAAGGGGGCCCTTAAGCTCCTACGAGCAGTACTTC. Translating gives CASSNGRGPLSSYEQYF.

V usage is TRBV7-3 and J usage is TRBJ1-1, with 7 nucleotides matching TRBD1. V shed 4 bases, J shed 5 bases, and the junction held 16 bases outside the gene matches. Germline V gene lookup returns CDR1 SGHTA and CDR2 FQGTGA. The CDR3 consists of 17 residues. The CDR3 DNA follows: TGTGCCAGCAGCTCCACCGGGACAGCTCCAACGAGTACTGAAGCTTTCTTT. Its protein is CASSSTGTAPTSTEAFF.

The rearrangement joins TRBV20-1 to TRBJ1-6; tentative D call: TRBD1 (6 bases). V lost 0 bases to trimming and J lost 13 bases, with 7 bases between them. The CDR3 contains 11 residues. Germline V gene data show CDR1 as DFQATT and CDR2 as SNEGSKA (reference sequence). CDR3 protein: CSAREGGPLHF. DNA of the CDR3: TGCAGTGCTAGAGAAGGGGGGCCCCTCCACTTT.

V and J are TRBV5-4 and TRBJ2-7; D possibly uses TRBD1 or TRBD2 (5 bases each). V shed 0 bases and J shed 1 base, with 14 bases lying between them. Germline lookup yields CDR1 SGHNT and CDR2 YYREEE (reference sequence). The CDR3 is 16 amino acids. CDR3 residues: CASSLGWDGSSYEQYF. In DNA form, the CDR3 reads TGTGCCAGCAGCTTGGGATGGGACGGTAGTTCCTACGAGCAGTACTTC.

As DNA, the CDR3 is TGTGCCAGCAGTCCGGGACAGGGGGCGAATCAGCCCCAGCATTTT. This encodes CASSPGQGANQPQHF. V gene TRBV6-5 combines with J gene TRBJ1-5; TRBD1 matches 12 bases. Trimming removed 5 bases from V and 4 bases from J; junction bases left unmatched: 3. CDR3 length: 15 amino acids. Per the germline V gene, CDR1 is MNHEY and CDR2 is SVGAGI.

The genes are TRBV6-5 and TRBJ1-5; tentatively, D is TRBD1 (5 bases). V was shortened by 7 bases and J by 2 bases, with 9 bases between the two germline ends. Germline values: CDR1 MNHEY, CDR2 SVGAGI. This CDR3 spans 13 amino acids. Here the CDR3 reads CASIRDGNQPQHF. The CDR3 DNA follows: TGTGCCAGCATCCGGGACGGCAATCAGCCCCAGCATTTT.

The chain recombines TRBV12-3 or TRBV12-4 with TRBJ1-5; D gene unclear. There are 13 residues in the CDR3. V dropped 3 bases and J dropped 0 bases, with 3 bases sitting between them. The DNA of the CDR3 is TGTGCCAGCAGTTTCGGTAGCAATCAGCCCCAGCATTTT. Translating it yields CASSFGSNQPQHF.

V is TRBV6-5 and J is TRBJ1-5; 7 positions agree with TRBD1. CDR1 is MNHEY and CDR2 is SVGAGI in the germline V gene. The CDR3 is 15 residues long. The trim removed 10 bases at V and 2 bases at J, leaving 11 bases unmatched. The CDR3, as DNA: TGTGCCATTACATTAGACAGGGAGGGCAATCAGCCCCAGCATTTT. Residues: CAITLDREGNQPQHF.

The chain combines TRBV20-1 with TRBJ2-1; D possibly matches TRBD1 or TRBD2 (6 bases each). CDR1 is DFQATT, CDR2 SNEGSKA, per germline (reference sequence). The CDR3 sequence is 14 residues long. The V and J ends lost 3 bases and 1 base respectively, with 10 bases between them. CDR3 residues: CSASGGQSYNEQFF. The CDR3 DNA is TGCAGTGCTAGTGGGGGGCAGTCCTACAATGAGCAGTTCTTC.